This T cell receptor beta chain came from a study of blood T cells in healthy people across ages (dated by TCRdb to 2013 to 2016). Notes on the research overall: In model experiments, template switching captured about one uniquely barcoded TCR beta cDNA molecule for every two T cells. The study analyzed two additional independent replicas of 1 million unique cDNA reads from the same blood draw for two donors, one aged 18 to 30 and one aged 80 or older. The donors were divided into four age groups: young (average around 17 years), middle-aged (roughly 40), aged (approximately 62) and long-lived (roughly 88). To track age-related changes in TCR beta repertoire diversity, the study relied on deep sequencing normalized with unique cDNA molecular identifiers.

Points the paper makes about the study in general: As age increased, observed TCR beta diversity per million T cells dropped in a roughly linear way, and a significant reduction was already evident by age 40. Compared with the aged group, the long-lived group had more naive CD4+ T cells, fewer expanded clones and increased TCR diversity, suggesting age selection. Conclusive comparison of naive and antigen-experienced compartments was prevented by the profiling of bulk unsorted PBMCs. Total diversity estimates from one million sequenced T cells were considered lower bounds and underestimates. The percentage of naive T cells measured by flow cytometry correlated strongly with observed TCR beta diversity. Because donor CMV infection status was unknown, age-related changes in expanded clonotypes were potentially confounded.

Donors were 30 to 45 systemically healthy Caucasian individuals from Russia aged roughly 6 to 90 years. Each donor gave roughly 11 milliliters of peripheral blood, drawn into EDTA-treated Vacutainer tubes. Ficoll-Paque density-gradient centrifugation was used to isolate PBMCs, with at least 6.5 million obtained per sample. Total RNA, at least 5.5 micrograms per sample, was extracted from PBMCs with Trizol reagent. For every donor, an aliquot of PBMCs went through flow cytometry to measure the percentages of naive CD45RAhigh/CD27high T cells. Between the V and J ends, shortened by 8 bases and 4 bases respectively, the junction contains 17 bases. Via the germline V gene, CDR1 is SNHLY and CDR2 FYNNEI. The CDR3 contains 14 residues, cysteine and phenylalanine counted. CDR3 DNA only is kept here, 42 bases in frame from base 1. This clonotype has a single count. Its binding antigen is unknown. No qualities accompany the bases; no much larger clone lies one base away. One read offers little support.

Receptors were amplified or captured by 5' RACE. Sequencing was carried out with an Illumina HiSeq 2500. A second about 7 to 12 cycle PCR used a sample-barcoded 5' primer and a J-beta primer mix. A unique molecular identifier was introduced onto each TCR beta cDNA molecule by a template-switch 5' adaptor carrying 12 random nucleotides. At least 2.5 million CDR3-containing paired-end reads were obtained from each sample. The Mint cDNA synthesis kit, primed by a TRBC-specific oligonucleotide, was used to synthesize first-strand cDNA from all RNA. Following uracil-DNA glycosylase treatment, all cDNA underwent a first 18-cycle PCR with the universal primers M1SS and BC2_uni_R. Under the source paper's analysis protocol: For normalization, 1 million high-quality reads, each with a distinct molecular identifier, were randomly selected from each sample. Instead of being binned into consensus sequences, reads with shared molecular identifiers were discarded. MiTCR, set to a Q25 quality threshold and the strictest error-elimination algorithm, was used for CDR3 identification, clonotype clustering and error correction. Lower-bound total TCR beta diversity was estimated with a nonparametric unseen species model using Euler transformation. TCRdb itself trimmed the public reads at Q25 with fastp, ran MiXCR and retained productive beta chains. Identical CDR3 proteins give one entry, which carries the most common genes and DNA. What appears here as the V and J calls and clone size reflects TCRdb's work, not the paper's. This sample lists approximately 960,000 distinct CDR3 sequences; 25% to 35% were detected once. The ten largest account for roughly 10% of the sample.

These same records also appear under a second study, on T cells of mothers and their children. The second study reports: The donors were nine systemically healthy Caucasian individuals, made up of three mothers and their six children. cDNA synthesis consumed the entire amount of extracted RNA, loaded at approximately 1.5 ug RNA in each 15 ul reaction. In the second PCR, the M1S primer introduced both the sample barcodes and 2-4 random nucleotides. Each mother yielded over 8.5 million TCR beta CDR3 reads and each child about 3 million reads. TCR recombination output is similarly shaped by thymic selection in related and unrelated pairs, with a minor effect exerted by inherited differences. Normalized repertoire overlap in related mother-child pairs was always slightly higher than in unrelated mother-child pairs, but the difference was never significant. No persistent microchimeric T cell clones were found, with a detection sensitivity of approximately 95 clones per million clonotypes. In the study, deep NGS was used to compare the TCR beta repertoires of mothers and children, and features distinguishing related mother-child pairs from unrelated individuals were sought. On average, the children were approximately 11 +/- 4 years old, while the mothers were about 37 +/- 4 years old. After adapter ligation was performed with NEBNext reagents, the libraries were sequenced on an Illumina HiSeq 2000 with 100+100 nt paired-end reads. Mother and child libraries were prepared a month apart and sequenced in separate runs to prevent cross-contamination. For each donor, somewhere between about 500,000 and 2,000,000 distinct TCR beta clonotypes were identified. Naive TCR beta clonotypes were estimated from low-frequency clonotypes matched to each donor's FACS-determined naive share, without sorting.

Sequencing input: blood. The V and J genes are TRBV2 and TRBJ2-5, with a weak D call of TRBD2 (5 bases match). The sequence derives from a woman in her 40s in good health. The DNA sequence is as follows: TGTGCCAGCGATTCGGGGAGTCCGCGAGAGACCCAGTACTTC. Its translation reads: CASDSGSPRETQYF.